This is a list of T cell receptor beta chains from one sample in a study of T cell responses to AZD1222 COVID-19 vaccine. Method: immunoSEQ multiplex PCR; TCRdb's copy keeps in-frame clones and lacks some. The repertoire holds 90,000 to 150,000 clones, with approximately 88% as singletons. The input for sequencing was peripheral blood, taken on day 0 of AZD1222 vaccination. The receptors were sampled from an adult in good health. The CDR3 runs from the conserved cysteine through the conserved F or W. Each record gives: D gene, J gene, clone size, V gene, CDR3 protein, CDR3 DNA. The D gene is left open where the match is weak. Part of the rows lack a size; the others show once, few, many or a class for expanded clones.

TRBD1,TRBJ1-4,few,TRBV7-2,CASSWGQAEKLFF,TGTGCCAGCAGCTGGGGACAGGCTGAAAAACTGTTTTTT
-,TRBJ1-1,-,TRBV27,CASSLQGHTEAFF,TGTGCCAGCTCTTTGCAGGGTCACACTGAAGCTTTCTTT
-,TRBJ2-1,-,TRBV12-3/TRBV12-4,CASRPGQVNEQFF,TGTGCCAGCAGACCGGGACAAGTCAATGAGCAGTTCTTC
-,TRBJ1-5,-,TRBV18,CASSRSETFSQPQHF,TGTGCCAGCTCACGGTCGGAAACCTTCAGTCAGCCCCAGCATTTT
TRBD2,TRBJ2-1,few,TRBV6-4,CASSDSEGLAAQFF,TGTGCCAGCAGTGACTCTGAGGGGCTAGCGGCGCAGTTCTTC
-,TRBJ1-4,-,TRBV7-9,CASSDDGPANEKLFF,TGTGCCAGCAGCGACGACGGGCCGGCTAATGAAAAACTGTTTTTT
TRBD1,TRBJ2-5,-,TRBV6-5,CASSYSPGGGETQYF,TGTGCCAGCAGTTACTCACCAGGGGGCGGAGAGACCCAGTACTTC
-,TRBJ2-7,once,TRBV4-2,CASSAGPYEQYF,TGTGCCAGCAGCGCCGGACCCTACGAGCAGTACTTC
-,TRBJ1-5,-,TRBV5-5,CASSLQGNSNQPQHF,TGTGCCAGCTCCCTCCAGGGGAACAGCAATCAGCCCCAGCATTTT
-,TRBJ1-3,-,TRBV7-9,CASSARGGEGNTIYF,TGTGCCAGCAGCGCTCGGGGAGGGGAAGGAAACACCATATATTTT
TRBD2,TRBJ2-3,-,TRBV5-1,CASSPLLVGASGTDTQYF,TGCGCCAGCAGCCCCCTCCTCGTTGGGGCTAGCGGAACAGATACGCAGTATTTT
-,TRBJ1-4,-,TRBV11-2,CASSLLGGTADEKLFF,TGTGCCAGCAGCCTATTGGGGGGAACAGCTGATGAAAAACTGTTTTTT
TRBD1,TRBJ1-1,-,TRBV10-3,CAITSGRGPTEAFF,TGTGCCATCACGTCCGGCAGGGGGCCCACTGAAGCTTTCTTT
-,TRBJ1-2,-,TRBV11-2,CASRRFPGSQANYGYTF,TGTGCCAGCAGACGATTTCCAGGGTCCCAAGCTAACTATGGCTACACCTTC
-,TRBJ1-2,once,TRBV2,CASSDRNYGYTF,TGTGCCAGCAGTGACAGGAACTATGGCTACACCTTC
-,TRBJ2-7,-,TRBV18,CASSRAYEQYF,TGTGCCAGCTCAAGGGCATACGAGCAGTACTTC
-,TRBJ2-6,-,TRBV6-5,CASSYSGGSGANVLTF,TGTGCCAGCAGTTACTCGGGGGGCTCTGGGGCCAACGTCCTGACTTTC
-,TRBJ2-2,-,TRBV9,CASREGLDEIGTGELFF,TGTGCCAGCAGGGAGGGGCTAGACGAGATAGGTACCGGGGAGCTGTTTTTT
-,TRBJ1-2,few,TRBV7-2,CASSQHLGRANYGYTF,TGTGCCAGCAGCCAACATCTCGGCAGGGCTAACTATGGCTACACCTTC
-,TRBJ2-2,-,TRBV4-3,CASSQDYWGAENTGELFF,TGCGCCAGCAGCCAAGATTATTGGGGGGCAGAAAACACCGGGGAGCTGTTTTTT
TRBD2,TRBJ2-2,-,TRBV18,CASSPPSGGTGELFF,TGTGCCAGCTCACCACCTAGCGGGGGCACCGGGGAGCTGTTTTTT
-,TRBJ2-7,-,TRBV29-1,CSVAMEGSYEQYF,TGCAGCGTTGCGATGGAGGGATCCTACGAGCAGTACTTC
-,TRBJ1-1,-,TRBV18,CASSQDGNTEAFF,TGTGCCAGCTCACAGGACGGGAACACTGAAGCTTTCTTT
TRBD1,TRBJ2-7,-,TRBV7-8,CASSWGQSYEQYF,TGTGCCAGCAGCTGGGGACAGTCCTACGAGCAGTACTTC
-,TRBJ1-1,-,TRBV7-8,CASSPVDWNTEAFF,TGTGCCAGCAGCCCCGTTGACTGGAACACTGAAGCTTTCTTT
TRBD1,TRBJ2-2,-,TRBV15,CATKPATGTGHTGELFF,TGTGCCACTAAGCCTGCTACCGGGACAGGGCACACCGGGGAGCTGTTTTTT
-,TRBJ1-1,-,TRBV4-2,CASSQSGGGTEAFF,TGTGCCAGCAGCCAATCTGGAGGGGGCACTGAAGCTTTCTTT
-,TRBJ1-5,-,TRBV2,CASSEDSLYQPQHF,TGTGCCAGCAGTGAAGACAGCCTTTATCAGCCCCAGCATTTT
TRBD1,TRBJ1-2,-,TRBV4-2,CASSQEDRARSGYTF,TGTGCCAGCAGCCAAGAGGACAGGGCCCGAAGTGGCTACACCTTC
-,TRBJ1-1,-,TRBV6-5,CASRALSLRTEAFF,TGTGCCAGCAGAGCGTTGAGTCTGCGAACTGAAGCTTTCTTT
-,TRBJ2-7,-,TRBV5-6,CASSLESVGRGHEQYF,TGTGCCAGCAGCTTGGAGTCGGTGGGAAGGGGACACGAGCAGTACTTC
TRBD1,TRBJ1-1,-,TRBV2,CASSAQGGLNTEAFF,TGTGCCAGCAGTGCCCAGGGGGGGCTGAACACTGAAGCTTTCTTT
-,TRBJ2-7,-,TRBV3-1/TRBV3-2,CASSQGGLTYEQYF,TGTGCCAGCAGCCAAGGGGGCCTAACGTACGAGCAGTACTTC
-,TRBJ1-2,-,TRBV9,CASSVTTGNYGYTF,TGTGCCAGCAGCGTAACGACAGGCAACTATGGCTACACCTTC
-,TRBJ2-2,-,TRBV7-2,CASSRGQSASAELFF,TGTGCCAGCAGCCGTGGACAGAGCGCGTCCGCGGAGCTGTTTTTT
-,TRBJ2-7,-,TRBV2,CASRRDFQQYF,TGTGCCAGCAGAAGGGACTTTCAGCAGTACTTC
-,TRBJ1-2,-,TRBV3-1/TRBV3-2,CASSTHRSGYTF,TGTGCCAGCAGCACCCACAGGTCTGGCTACACCTTC
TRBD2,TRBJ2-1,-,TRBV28,CASSGTSQGYNEQFF,TGTGCCAGCAGCGGGACTAGCCAGGGGTACAATGAGCAGTTCTTC
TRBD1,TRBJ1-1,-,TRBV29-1,CSVGGLGTGYTEAFF,TGCAGCGTTGGAGGGCTGGGGACAGGGTACACTGAAGCTTTCTTT
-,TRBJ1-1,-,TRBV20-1,CSAERGKKAFF,TGCAGTGCCGAGCGAGGCAAAAAAGCTTTCTTT
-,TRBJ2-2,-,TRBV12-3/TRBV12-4,CASSLQTGELFF,TGTGCCAGCAGCCTCCAAACCGGGGAGCTGTTTTTT
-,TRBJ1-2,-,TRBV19,CASSIEGRGYTF,TGTGCCAGTAGTATAGAAGGGCGTGGCTACACCTTC
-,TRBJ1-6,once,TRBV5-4,CASSTNRANNSPLHF,TGTGCCAGCAGCACCAACAGGGCCAATAATTCACCCCTCCACTTT
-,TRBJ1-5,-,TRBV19,CASKPQHF,TGTGCCAGTAAGCCCCAGCATTTT
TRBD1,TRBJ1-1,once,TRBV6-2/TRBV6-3,CASSSAGGHTEAFF,TGTGCCAGCAGTTCTGCAGGGGGCCACACTGAAGCTTTCTTT
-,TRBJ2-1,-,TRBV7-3,CASSLDYSNEQFF,TGTGCCAGCAGCTTAGACTACTCCAATGAGCAGTTCTTC
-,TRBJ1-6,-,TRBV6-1,CASSEAGRVSPLHF,TGTGCCAGCAGTGAAGCTGGGCGGGTTTCACCCCTCCACTTT
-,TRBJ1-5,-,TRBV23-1,CASGHWGFQPQHF,TGCGCCAGCGGCCATTGGGGCTTTCAGCCCCAGCATTTT
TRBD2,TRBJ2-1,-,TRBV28,CASTTGGGGYNEQFF,TGTGCCAGCACCACGGGGGGGGGCGGCTACAATGAGCAGTTCTTC
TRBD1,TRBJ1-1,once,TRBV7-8,CASSLTTGGFFF,TGTGCCAGCAGCTTGACGACAGGGGGCTTTTTCTTT
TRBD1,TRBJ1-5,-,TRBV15,CATSRGGQDKYQPQHF,TGTGCCACCAGCAGAGGGGGACAGGACAAATATCAGCCCCAGCATTTT
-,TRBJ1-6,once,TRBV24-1,CATSELNREMEDSPLHF,TGTGCCACCAGTGAGCTGAACAGGGAGATGGAGGATTCACCCCTCCACTTT
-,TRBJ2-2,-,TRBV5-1,CASSGLTDTGELFF,TGCGCCAGCAGCGGACTGACCGACACCGGGGAGCTGTTTTTT